Listed below are T cell receptor beta chains from one sample, sequenced in a study of lung T cells in sarcoidosis with Löfgren's syndrome. A single record per CDR3 protein comes from TCRdb applying MiXCR to the reads. The table includes 58,000 or so distinct CDR3 sequences, 21% detected once. The sample comprised CD4+ T cells from PBMCs. The receptors shown here come from a human donor with sarcoidosis (Löfgren's syndrome or another form), or a control subject (not recorded which). The CDR3 runs from the conserved cysteine through the conserved F or W. The D gene is left open where the match is weak. Expanded clones are given a class, and other clones once, few, many or no size at all.

J gene | V gene | clone size | D gene | CDR3 protein | CDR3 DNA
TRBJ2-7 | TRBV28 | many | . | CASNRRGRVVEQYF | TGTGCCAGCAACCGACGCGGCAGGGTCGTCGAGCAGTACTTC
TRBJ1-1 | TRBV3-1 | few | . | CASSFKSNTEAFF | TGTGCCAGCAGCTTTAAATCGAACACTGAAGCTTTCTTT
TRBJ1-5 | TRBV5-4 | . | . | CASSWKGREPQHF | TGTGCCAGCAGCTGGAAGGGCAGGGAGCCCCAGCATTTT
TRBJ1-1 | TRBV5-4 | . | . | CASSLAGNRAGTEAFF | TGTGCCAGCAGCTTGGCCGGGAACAGGGCTGGAACTGAAGCTTTCTTT
TRBJ1-5 | TRBV6-1 | many | . | CASSEDRVKDHQPQHF | TGTGCCAGCAGTGAAGATAGGGTGAAGGACCATCAGCCCCAGCATTTT
TRBJ2-4 | TRBV5-5 | . | . | CASSLEWGSYIQYF | TGTGCCAGCAGCTTGGAGTGGGGCTCGTACATTCAGTACTTC
TRBJ2-5 | TRBV6-2/TRBV6-3 | many | . | CASSLNTEGETQYF | TGTGCCAGCAGTTTGAACACCGAGGGGGAGACCCAGTACTTC
TRBJ2-5 | TRBV12-3/TRBV12-4 | few | . | CASSLWRGNFQETQYF | TGTGCCAGCAGTTTGTGGAGGGGGAACTTCCAAGAGACCCAGTACTTC
TRBJ1-3 | TRBV20-1 | many | TRBD1 | CSAIDRANGNTIYF | TGCAGTGCTATTGACAGGGCTAATGGAAACACCATATATTTT
TRBJ2-6 | TRBV24-1 | many | . | CATSDAQGSPGANVLTF | TGTGCCACCAGTGACGCACAGGGAAGTCCTGGGGCCAACGTCCTGACTTTC
TRBJ1-3 | TRBV28 | . | TRBD1 | CASTLGGQSGNTIYF | TGTGCCAGCACCCTGGGGGGACAGTCTGGAAACACCATATATTTT
TRBJ1-2 | TRBV11-2 | few | . | CASSLTTGLYGYTF | TGTGCCAGCAGCCTAACTACAGGGTTGTATGGCTACACCTTC
TRBJ2-5 | TRBV3-1 | few | . | CASSPQRQQETQYF | TGTGCCAGCAGCCCCCAACGACAGCAAGAGACCCAGTACTTC
TRBJ2-7 | TRBV27 | many | TRBD2 | CASSFRLAGYEQYF | TGTGCCAGCAGTTTCCGCCTAGCGGGCTACGAGCAGTACTTC
TRBJ2-1 | TRBV19 | once | . | CASSSNEGPTYNEQFF | TGTGCCAGTAGTAGTAATGAGGGACCCACCTACAATGAGCAGTTCTTC
TRBJ2-2 | TRBV6-1 | . | . | CASSEREGRTGGLFF | TGTGCCAGCAGTGAGCGGGAAGGCCGGACCGGGGGGCTGTTTTTT
TRBJ1-6 | TRBV2 | . | . | CASKLGSEYNSPLHF | TGTGCCAGCAAGCTTGGATCAGAGTATAATTCACCCCTCCACTTT
TRBJ2-5 | TRBV6-1 | many | . | CASRPGTAWGTQYF | TGTGCCAGCAGACCCGGGACGGCCTGGGGGACCCAGTACTTC
TRBJ2-1 | TRBV11-2 | . | TRBD2 | CASSSTGWLAAPNEQFF | TGTGCCAGCAGCTCAACTGGGTGGCTAGCGGCCCCCAATGAGCAGTTCTTC
TRBJ2-7 | TRBV10-3 | few | . | CAITGGESREQYF | TGTGCCATCACTGGGGGCGAGAGTCGCGAGCAGTACTTC
TRBJ2-5 | TRBV12-3/TRBV12-4 | few | . | CASSFGGAQYF | TGTGCCAGCAGTTTTGGGGGAGCCCAGTACTTC
TRBJ1-3 | TRBV10-3 | many | . | CAISDRLSSGNTIYF | TGTGCCATCAGTGACAGGCTGAGCTCTGGAAACACCATATATTTT
TRBJ2-3 | TRBV3-1 | many | . | CASSLSTTQSTDTQYF | TGTGCCAGCAGCCTCTCGACGACTCAGAGCACAGATACGCAGTATTTT
TRBJ1-1 | TRBV5-1 | . | . | CASSLVQGRTEASF | TGCGCCAGCAGCTTGGTCCAGGGGAGGACTGAAGCTTCCTTT
TRBJ2-6 | TRBV6-1 | few | . | CASSLGFSGANVLTF | TGTGCCAGCAGCCTCGGATTCTCTGGGGCCAACGTCCTGACTTTC
TRBJ2-1 | TRBV2 | . | . | CAGNGLSSYNEQFF | TGTGCCGGCAACGGTCTGAGCTCCTACAATGAGCAGTTCTTC